A single sample gave rise to the 27 T cell receptor beta chains below, sequenced in a study of T-cell memory formation after mild COVID-19. In TCRdb, the 5' RACE reads were re-called with MiXCR into one record per CDR3 protein. The data hold around 250,000 distinct CDR3 sequences, with 8% to 10% observed a single time. The sequenced sample consisted of PBMCs or a T cell subset sorted from them (not recorded which). The source of these receptors is a man younger than 35 who had mild COVID-19 (a few samples of this study predate the infection). Cell type and time point are not known.

This clonotype was seen at least ten times. The chain uses TRBV7-2 and TRBJ1-2; D is possibly TRBD1 (6 bases). This CDR3 comprises 14 residues. V was trimmed by 5 bases and J by 1 base, leaving 11 bases between them. The germline V gene has CDR1 SGHTA and CDR2 FQGNSA. The CDR3 sequence: CASSRGQINYGYTF. The CDR3 DNA sequence: TGTGCCAGCAGCCGCGGACAGATTAACTATGGCTACACCTTC.

Ten or more counts support this clonotype. The chain employs TRBV7-9 and TRBJ2-4, with D tentatively TRBD1 (6 bases). This CDR3 region has 15 residues. V was clipped by 4 bases and J by 0 bases, with 10 bases between them. CDR1 is SEHNR, CDR2 FQNEAQ, per germline (reference sequence). CDR3 protein: CASSSHREAKNIQYF. The CDR3 region has the DNA TGTGCCAGCAGCTCCCACAGGGAAGCCAAAAACATTCAGTACTTC.

The table lists this clonotype with a few counts. This chain joins TRBV5-1 and TRBJ2-1, with TRBD2 identical over 15 bases. Germline CDR1 SGHRS, CDR2 YFSETQ. There are 15 residues in the CDR3. V gave up 6 bases and J gave up 10 bases; unmatched junction bases: 8. CDR3 bases: TGCGCCAGCACTCAAGGGACTAGCGGGGGGCTGGAGCAGTTCTTC. This codes for CASTQGTSGGLEQFF. Drawing the rest from reference TRBV5-1 and TRBJ2-1, the complete variable domain is KAGVTQTPRYLIKTRGQQVTLSCSPISGHRSVSWYQQTPGQGLQFLFEYFSETQRNKGNFPGRFSGRQFSNSRSEMNVSTLELGDSALYLCASTQGTSGGLEQFFGPGTRLTVL.

The chain has TRBV6-5 and TRBJ1-1, with D unclear. The germline V gene has CDR1 MNHEY and CDR2 SVGAGI. The CDR3 covers 14 residues. Trimming cost V 7 bases and J 1 base, with 13 bases left between them. CDR3 DNA sequence: TGTGCCAGCAAAAAGCCAGAGGAGAACACTGAAGCTTTCTTT. This gives the protein CASKKPEENTEAFF.

The chain employs TRBV6-6 and TRBJ2-2, with TRBD1 identical over 7 bases. The junction had 12 bases not matched to a gene; V was cut back by 6 bases and J by 5 bases. The CDR3 consists of 16 residues. Looked up from germline, CDR1 is MNHNY and CDR2 is SVGAGI (reference sequence). The CDR3 region has the DNA TGTGCCAGCAGCCCTCACCGACAGGGTAATACCGGGGAGCTGTTTTTT. Protein sequence: CASSPHRQGNTGELFF.

This clonotype occurred a few times. The V call is TRBV3-1, the J call TRBJ1-2; 8 bases align to TRBD1. The CDR3 runs 13 residues. V gave up 5 bases and J gave up 8 bases; unmatched junction bases: 7. Germline CDR1 LGHDT, CDR2 YNNKEL (reference sequence). CDR3 sequence: CASSVDRGGGYTF. The DNA of the CDR3 is TGTGCCAGCAGCGTCGACAGGGGAGGAGGCTACACCTTC.

This clonotype was seen repeatedly, ten times or more. The chain is built from TRBV5-6 and TRBJ2-3; either TRBD1 or TRBD2 may fit D (5 bases each). Deletions cut 4 bases from V and 1 base from J, with 13 bases between. The germline gives CDR1 SGHDT, CDR2 YYEEEE. The CDR3 contains 15 residues. The DNA for the CDR3 is TGTGCCAGCAGCCTCGGGACCGCAGGCACAGATACGCAGTATTTT. Protein: CASSLGTAGTDTQYF. The full variable domain, in which reference TRBV5-6 and TRBJ2-3 provide the parts outside the CDR3, is DAGVTQSPTHLIKTRGQQVTLRCSPKSGHDTVSWYQQALGQGPQFIFQYYEEEERQRGNFPDRFSGHQFPNYSSELNVNALLLGDSALYLCASSLGTAGTDTQYFGPGTRLTVL.

This clonotype was counted a few times. The J gene is TRBJ2-5, the V gene TRBV20-1, with 7 nucleotides matching TRBD1. This CDR3 comprises 15 residues. Germline CDR1 and CDR2: DFQATT and SNEGSKA (reference sequence). With 3 bases clipped from V and 0 bases from J, the junction kept 7 bases outside the gene matches. The CDR3 loop reads CSARGDGTDQETQYF. Written as DNA, the CDR3 is TGCAGTGCTAGGGGGGACGGGACAGACCAAGAGACCCAGTACTTC.

J is TRBJ2-3 and V is TRBV27; 12 bases agree with TRBD2. V was pared by 4 bases and J by 11 bases, with 7 bases of the junction left unmatched. Germline V gives CDR1 MNHEY, CDR2 SMNVEV (reference sequence). The CDR3 contains 14 residues. CDR3 residues: CASSSGLAGQGQYF. CDR3 DNA: TGTGCCAGCAGTTCAGGACTAGCGGGGCAAGGGCAGTATTTT.

The genes are TRBV12-3 or TRBV12-4 and TRBJ1-5; TRBD1 agrees at 8 bases. CDR3 length: 12 residues. J was trimmed by 7 bases and V by 5 bases; bases with no gene match: 1. CDR3 amino acids: CASSQGAQPQHF. In DNA form, the CDR3 reads TGTGCCAGCAGTCAGGGGGCCCAGCCCCAGCATTTT.

There are a few counts of this clonotype. J is TRBJ1-2 and V is TRBV10-3; perhaps TRBD1 as D (5 bases). The CDR3 sequence is 14 residues long. The V and J ends lost 4 bases and 2 bases respectively, with 11 bases between them. Germline V CDR1 and CDR2: ENHRY, SYGVKD. In nucleotides, the CDR3 is TGTGCCATCAGTGCGGGGGACGGGAACTATGGCTACACCTTC. It encodes CAISAGDGNYGYTF.

The CDR3 region is CASSLKGGASSPLHF. The CDR3 DNA follows: TGTGCCAGCTCACTCAAAGGGGGCGCGAGTTCACCCCTCCACTTT. The V and J genes are TRBV18 and TRBJ1-6, with 7 bases matching TRBD1. J lost 9 bases, V lost 4 bases, and 9 bases had no gene match. Germline-derived CDR1 and CDR2 are KGHSH and LQKENI. The CDR3 consists of 15 residues.

This clonotype was recorded many times. The rearrangement links TRBV6-5 to TRBJ2-3; D call uncertain. Per the germline V gene, CDR1 is MNHEY and CDR2 is SVGAGI. The CDR3 spans 15 residues. Trimming removed 0 bases at V and 5 bases at J, with 12 bases between. The chain's CDR3 is CASSYSGKFRDTQYF. As DNA, the CDR3 is TGTGCCAGCAGTTACTCGGGGAAGTTCCGAGATACGCAGTATTTT.

The chain combines TRBV12-3 or TRBV12-4 with TRBJ2-5; D gene uncertain. The CDR3 length is 15 residues. The V end lost 6 bases, the J end lost 6 bases, and 20 bases lay between the germline ends. CDR3 nucleotide sequence: TGTGCCAGCAGCTTAAGGTCTCTCACTGGAAAGACCCAGTACTTC. Its translation is CASSLRSLTGKTQYF.

The genes are TRBV30 and TRBJ2-1; D gene ambiguous. V was trimmed by 5 bases and J by 2 bases, leaving 10 bases between them. The CDR3 loop spans 13 amino acids. Looked up from germline, CDR1 is GTSNPN and CDR2 is SVGIG (reference sequence). This CDR3 is CAWDLEAYNEQFF. CDR3 bases: TGTGCCTGGGACCTCGAAGCCTACAATGAGCAGTTCTTC.

The genes are TRBV5-1 and TRBJ2-6; 9 nucleotides line up with TRBD1. Germline CDR1 is SGHRS and CDR2 is YFSETQ. J gave up 3 bases and V 0 bases, and 4 bases lay outside the gene matches. This CDR3 is 17 amino acids long. The CDR3 DNA reads TGCGCCAGCAGCTTGGAACAGGGGGCCTTTGGGGCCAACGTCCTGACTTTC. This codes for CASSLEQGAFGANVLTF. Full variable domain (outside the CDR3, taken from reference TRBV5-1 and TRBJ2-6): KAGVTQTPRYLIKTRGQQVTLSCSPISGHRSVSWYQQTPGQGLQFLFEYFSETQRNKGNFPGRFSGRQFSNSRSEMNVSTLELGDSALYLCASSLEQGAFGANVLTFGAGSRLTVL.

A few counts support this clonotype. This chain links TRBV7-2 with TRBJ1-6, with a tentative D call TRBD1 (6 bases). CDR3 length equals 14 residues. Germline CDR1 and CDR2: SGHTA and FQGNSA. Trimming pared 7 bases from V and 8 bases from J, leaving 15 bases between. This CDR3 is CASNLVGGHSPLHF. As DNA, the CDR3 is TGTGCCAGCAACCTCGTGGGGGGCCATTCACCCCTCCACTTT.

This clonotype was counted only a few times. The chain is built from TRBV12-3 or TRBV12-4 and TRBJ2-1, with 8 bases fitting TRBD1. The CDR3 loop spans 15 amino acids. The trim removed 4 bases at V and 4 bases at J, leaving 6 bases unmatched. This CDR3 is CASSSRTGRYNEQFF. The DNA for the CDR3 is TGTGCCAGCAGTTCTAGGACAGGGAGGTACAATGAGCAGTTCTTC.

This clonotype has a handful of counts. This sequence joins TRBV20-1 and TRBJ1-1; D is unresolved. The CDR3 is made up of 12 amino acids. V gave up 3 bases and J gave up 1 base, with 6 bases separating them. CDR1 and CDR2 from the germline V gene are DFQATT and SNEGSKA (reference sequence). CDR3 nucleotides: TGCAGTGCTAGTCTTCGGAACACTGAAGCTTTCTTT. Its translation is CSASLRNTEAFF.

This clonotype was seen a single time. The chain combines TRBV12-3 or TRBV12-4 with TRBJ2-7, with 8 positions matching TRBD1. Trimming cost V 6 bases and J 4 bases; bases outside gene matches: 11. The CDR3 has 15 residues. The CDR3 region is CASSQQGVSRYEQYF. For the CDR3, the DNA is TGTGCCAGCAGCCAACAGGGGGTATCTCGTTACGAGCAGTACTTC.

V gene TRBV7-2 combines with J gene TRBJ2-5, with D possibly TRBD2 on 6 matching bases. The germline V gene has CDR1 SGHTA and CDR2 FQGNSA. The V end was cut by 10 bases, the J end by 7 bases, with 22 bases between. The CDR3 extends over 14 amino acids. CDR3 protein: CATQEGTSGGTQYF. The CDR3 DNA sequence: TGTGCCACCCAAGAGGGGACCTCCGGGGGGACCCAGTACTTC.

The V and J genes are TRBV11-2 and TRBJ2-5; 13 positions agree with TRBD2. The germline V gene has CDR1 SGHAT and CDR2 FQNNGV. V shed 4 bases and J 1 base; nucleotides not matched to a gene: 9. The CDR3 extends over 18 amino acids. The CDR3 sequence: CASSSHRGLAGFQETQYF. The CDR3, as DNA: TGTGCCAGCAGCTCCCACAGGGGACTAGCGGGGTTCCAAGAGACCCAGTACTTC.

This clonotype was seen more than once but under ten times. The chain carries TRBV5-1 and TRBJ1-3; unclear D gene. In germline, CDR1 is SGHRS, CDR2 YFSETQ. Trimming cost V 5 bases and J 1 base, with 13 bases left between them. CDR3 length equals 15 residues. In DNA form, the CDR3 reads TGCGCCAGCAGGGACGGGTCCACATCTGGAAACACCATATATTTT. Amino acid sequence: CASRDGSTSGNTIYF.

This chain joins TRBV5-1 and TRBJ2-1; TRBD2 agrees at 11 bases. The CDR3 loop spans 17 amino acids. With 4 bases clipped from V and 7 bases from J, the junction kept 13 bases outside the gene matches. Germline CDR1 reads SGHRS; CDR2 reads YFSETQ. CDR3 residues: CASSLTNSGGAGNEQFF. In DNA form, the CDR3 reads TGCGCCAGCAGCCTAACTAATAGCGGGGGGGCCGGAAATGAGCAGTTCTTC.

The chain carries TRBV2 and TRBJ2-7, with 8 bases aligning to TRBD1. The germline V gene has CDR1 SNHLY and CDR2 FYNNEI. This CDR3 has 14 amino acids. After removal of 8 bases from V and 0 bases from J, the junction contained 6 bases not matched to a gene. CDR3 sequence reads: CASRGTGHSYEQYV. DNA for the CDR3: TGTGCCAGCCGGGGGACAGGACACTCCTACGAGCAGTACGTC.

In this sample, this clonotype turned up a few times. The rearrangement joins TRBV20-1 to TRBJ2-3; 15 bases are shared with TRBD2. The CDR3 totals 19 residues. The V gene's germline CDR1 is DFQATT and CDR2 SNEGSKA (reference sequence). The J segment lost 5 bases and the V segment lost 3 bases, leaving 15 bases of the junction unmatched. The CDR3 loop is CSASPLGLAGGPFQDTQYF. The CDR3 DNA follows: TGCAGTGCTAGCCCCCTCGGACTAGCGGGGGGGCCTTTCCAAGATACGCAGTATTTT.

This clonotype was seen only a few times. The chain combines TRBV12-3 or TRBV12-4 with TRBJ2-2; no reliable D call. The CDR3 is 14 amino acids. Trimming took 1 base from V and 6 from J, leaving 9 bases between them. This CDR3 reads CASSLVVGSGELFF. In DNA form, the CDR3 reads TGTGCCAGCAGTTTAGTGGTAGGGTCCGGGGAGCTGTTTTTT.